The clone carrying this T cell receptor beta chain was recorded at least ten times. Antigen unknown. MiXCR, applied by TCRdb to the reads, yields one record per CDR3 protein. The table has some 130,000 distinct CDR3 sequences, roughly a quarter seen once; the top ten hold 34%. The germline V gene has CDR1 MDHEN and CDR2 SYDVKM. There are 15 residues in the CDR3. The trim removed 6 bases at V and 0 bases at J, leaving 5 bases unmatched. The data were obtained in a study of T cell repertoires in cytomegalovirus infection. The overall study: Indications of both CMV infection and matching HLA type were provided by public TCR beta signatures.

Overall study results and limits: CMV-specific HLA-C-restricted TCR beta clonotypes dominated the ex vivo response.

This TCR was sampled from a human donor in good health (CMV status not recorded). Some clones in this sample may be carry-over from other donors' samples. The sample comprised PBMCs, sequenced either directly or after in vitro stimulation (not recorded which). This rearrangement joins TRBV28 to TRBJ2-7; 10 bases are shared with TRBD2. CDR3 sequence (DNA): TGTGCCAGCAGCTGGACTAGCGGTCTCTCCTACGAGCAGTACTTC. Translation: CASSWTSGLSYEQYF.